This T cell receptor (beta chain) was captured in a study of T cell responses to AZD1222 COVID-19 vaccine listed by TCRdb under 2021. For the study in its entirety: Because spike-specific TCR depth and breadth did not differ between the two schedules, AZD1222 recipients who got a second dose at roughly 4 weeks were pooled with those who got a second dose at roughly 12 weeks. A total of 230 to 250 trial participants underwent TCR sequencing, of whom nearly 210 received two doses of AZD1222 and about 26 received two doses of the MenACWY control vaccine. Trial participants were enrolled into age subgroups of 18-55, 56-69 and 70-plus years, which contained around 150, 29 and 61 TCR-sequenced participants, respectively. Broad study findings and their caveats: Because no samples from the day 14 peak response were available, repertoires could be characterized only after the peak T cell response. Conclusions about previously exposed vaccinees are limited, since just five or six AZD1222 recipients were seropositive for SARS-CoV-2 at baseline. Epitopes outside the regions mutated in the B.1.351 and B.1.1.7 variants were reportedly recognized by nearly half of the unique spike-specific TCRs. Vaccine-associated CD4 TCRs spanned the whole spike protein, with dominant responses in regions 160-218 and 743-854. In the small 56-69-year group, the increase in depth fell short of significance, most likely because of low power. Most participants were white British and females outnumbered males, and the authors suggested that clonal diversity may have been underestimated. After two AZD1222 doses, both the breadth and the depth of spike-specific TCRs were significantly higher than at day 0 and than in MenACWY recipients.

CDR1 and CDR2, per the germline V gene, are SGHRS and YFSETQ. V is reduced by 5 bases and J by 0 bases, leaving a spacing of 11 bases between them. CDR3 length: 14 amino acids, cysteine to phenylalanine. Only the CDR3 DNA is retained, 42 bases long and in frame from the first base. The CDR3 regions of human TCRbeta chains were analyzed by immunosequencing. Processing in the source paper ran as follows. Repertoire TCRs were checked for matches against a reference library of SARS-CoV-2-specific TCRs that had been generated using the MIRA antigen-specificity platform. Breadth was defined as the fraction of unique TCRs that were SARS-CoV-2-associated, and depth was defined as the fraction of total T cells that were SARS-CoV-2-associated. Using the MIRA data, each spike-specific TCR was assigned both to the spike region to which the TCR was reactive and to a CD4 or CD8 class. Log10-transformed breadth and depth values were compared by one-way ANOVA with Sidak's multiple comparisons tests. TCRdb mirrors the immuneACCESS table, restricted to in-frame sequences. Some clones are absent from its copies; in checked studies, under half trace to an unresolved V gene, and the reason for the others is unknown. D and trimming were read from the DNA, whereas the V and J calls and clone size are those reported in that table. The sample profile shows 75,000 to 100,000 clones; 80% to 90% of them were found once. Together, the top ten hold 1.6% of the sample.

The time point label of this sample denotes: baseline before first vaccination. Vaccinee samples came from UK trials COV001 and COV002, including a single-blind randomized controlled phase 2/3 trial of AZD1222 (ChAdOx1 nCoV-19) in healthy adults. For TCRbeta chain sequencing, PBMC samples were collected from trial participants at day 0 and at day 28 after the second dose. As regards this clone: Which antigen it targets is not known. Per-nucleotide qualities are absent, and no much larger clonotype sits a single base away.

The sample in question was peripheral blood, obtained on day 0 of AZD1222 vaccination. The sequence is built from TRBV5-1 and TRBJ1-1, and the D gene may be TRBD1, 6 bases matching. This receptor was obtained from an adult in good health. The CDR3 here reads CASRRQELNTEAFF. The nucleotides are TGCGCCAGCAGGAGACAGGAACTGAACACTGAAGCTTTCTTT.